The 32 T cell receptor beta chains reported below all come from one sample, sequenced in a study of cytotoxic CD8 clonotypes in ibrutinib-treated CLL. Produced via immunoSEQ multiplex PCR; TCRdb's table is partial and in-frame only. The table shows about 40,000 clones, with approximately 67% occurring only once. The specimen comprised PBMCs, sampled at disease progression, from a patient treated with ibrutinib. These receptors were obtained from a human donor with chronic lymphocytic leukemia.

DNA of the CDR3: TGTGCCAGCAGTTCCGCGGGACTACCGCCCTCAGATACGCAGTATTTT. Translated, it gives CASSSAGLPPSDTQYF. This chain links TRBV27 with TRBJ2-3, with 7 nucleotides matching TRBD2. The CDR3 runs to 16 residues. The junction had 11 bases not matched to a gene; V was cut back by 4 bases and J by 4 bases. Germline V gives CDR1 MNHEY, CDR2 SMNVEV (reference sequence).

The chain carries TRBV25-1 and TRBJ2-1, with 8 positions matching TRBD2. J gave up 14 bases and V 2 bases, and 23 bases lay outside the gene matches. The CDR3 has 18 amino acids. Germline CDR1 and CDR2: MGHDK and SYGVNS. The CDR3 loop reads CASSEAAPSGGPLRGEFF. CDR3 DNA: TGTGCCAGCAGTGAAGCCGCCCCTTCGGGAGGGCCTCTACGGGGGGAGTTCTTC.

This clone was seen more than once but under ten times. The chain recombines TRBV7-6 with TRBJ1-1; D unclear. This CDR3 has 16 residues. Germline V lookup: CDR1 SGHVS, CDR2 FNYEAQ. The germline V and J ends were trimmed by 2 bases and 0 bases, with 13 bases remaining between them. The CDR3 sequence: CASSLRTASVNTEAFF. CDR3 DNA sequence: TGTGCCAGCAGCTTACGAACGGCCTCAGTGAACACTGAAGCTTTCTTT.

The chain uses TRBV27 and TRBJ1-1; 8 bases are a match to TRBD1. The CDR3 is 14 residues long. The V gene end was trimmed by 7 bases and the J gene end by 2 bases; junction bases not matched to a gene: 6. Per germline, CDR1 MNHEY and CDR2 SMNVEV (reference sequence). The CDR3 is CASTPTGVNTEAFF. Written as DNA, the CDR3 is TGTGCCAGCACCCCGACAGGGGTTAACACTGAAGCTTTCTTT.

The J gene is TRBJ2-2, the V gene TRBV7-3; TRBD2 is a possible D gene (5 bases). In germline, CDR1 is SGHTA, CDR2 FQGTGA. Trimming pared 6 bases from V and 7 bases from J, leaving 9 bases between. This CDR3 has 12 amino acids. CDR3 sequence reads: CASREEDGELFF. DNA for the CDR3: TGTGCCAGCAGGGAGGAGGACGGGGAGCTGTTTTTT.

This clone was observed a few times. The chain's CDR3 is CASSSLQAPNQETQYF. In nucleotides, the CDR3 is TGTGCCAGCAGCTCTCTACAGGCCCCTAACCAAGAGACCCAGTACTTC. This chain connects TRBV7-2 to TRBJ2-5; D may be TRBD1 (5 bases). The ends were cut back, 4 bases at V and 0 bases at J, with 15 bases in the middle. The CDR3 has 16 amino acids. Per the germline V gene, CDR1 is SGHTA and CDR2 is FQGNSA.

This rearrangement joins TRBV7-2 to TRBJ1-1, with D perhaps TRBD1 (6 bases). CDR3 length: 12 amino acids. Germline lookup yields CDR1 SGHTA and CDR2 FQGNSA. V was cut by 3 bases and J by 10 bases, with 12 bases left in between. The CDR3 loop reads CASSLGGSAAFF. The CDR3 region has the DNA TGTGCCAGCAGCTTGGGGGGCAGCGCAGCTTTCTTT.

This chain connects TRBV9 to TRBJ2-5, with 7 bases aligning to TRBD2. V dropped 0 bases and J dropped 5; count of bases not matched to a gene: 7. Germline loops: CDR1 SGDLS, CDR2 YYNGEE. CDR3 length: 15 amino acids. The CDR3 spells CASSVAGTNRETQYF. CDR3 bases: TGTGCCAGCAGCGTAGCCGGGACTAATCGGGAGACCCAGTACTTC. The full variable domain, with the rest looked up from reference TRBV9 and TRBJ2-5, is DSGVTQTPKHLITATGQRVTLRCSPRSGDLSVYWYQQSLDQGLQFLIQYYNGEERAKGNILERFSAQQFPDLHSELNLSSLELGDSALYFCASSVAGTNRETQYFGPGTRLLVL.

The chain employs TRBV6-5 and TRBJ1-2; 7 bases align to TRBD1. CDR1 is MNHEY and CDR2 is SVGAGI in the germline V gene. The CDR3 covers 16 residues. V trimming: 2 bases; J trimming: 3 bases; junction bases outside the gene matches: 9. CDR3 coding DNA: TGTGCCAGCAGTTACGATAAACAGGGGTCCTACTATGGCTACACCTTC. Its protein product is CASSYDKQGSYYGYTF.

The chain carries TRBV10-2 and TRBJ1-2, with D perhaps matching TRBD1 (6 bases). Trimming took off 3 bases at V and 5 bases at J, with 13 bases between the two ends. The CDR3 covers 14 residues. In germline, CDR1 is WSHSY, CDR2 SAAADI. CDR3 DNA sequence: TGCGCCAGCAGTGAAAAGACAGGAAGATATGGCTACACCTTC. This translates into CASSEKTGRYGYTF.

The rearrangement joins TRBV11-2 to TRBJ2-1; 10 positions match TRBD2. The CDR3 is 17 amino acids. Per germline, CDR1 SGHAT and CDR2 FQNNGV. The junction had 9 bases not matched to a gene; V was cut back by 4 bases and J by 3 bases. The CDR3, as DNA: TGTGCCAGCAGCTCGCCCAGACTAGCGGGCTACTACAATGAGCAGTTCTTC. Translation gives CASSSPRLAGYYNEQFF.

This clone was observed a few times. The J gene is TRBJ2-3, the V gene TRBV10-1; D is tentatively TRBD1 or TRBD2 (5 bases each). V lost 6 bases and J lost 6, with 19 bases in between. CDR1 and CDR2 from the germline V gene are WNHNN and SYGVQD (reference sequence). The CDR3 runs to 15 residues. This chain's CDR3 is CASSLSGGLGDTQYF. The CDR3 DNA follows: TGCGCCAGCAGCTTGAGTGGGGGTTTGGGGGATACGCAGTATTTT.

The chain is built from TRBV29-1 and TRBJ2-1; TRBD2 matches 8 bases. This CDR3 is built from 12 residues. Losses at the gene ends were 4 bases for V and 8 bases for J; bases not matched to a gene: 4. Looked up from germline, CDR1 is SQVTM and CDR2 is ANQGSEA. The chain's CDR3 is CSVGTGGDEQFF. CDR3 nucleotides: TGCAGCGTTGGGACGGGAGGGGATGAGCAGTTCTTC.

The CDR3 DNA follows: TGTGCCAGCAGCCCCCGACAGGGTTCGGGAAACACCATATATTTT. It codes for CASSPRQGSGNTIYF. The V and J genes are TRBV11-3 and TRBJ1-3; the match to TRBD1 covers 7 bases. J gave up 4 bases and V 5 bases, and 8 bases lay outside the gene matches. Germline V gives CDR1 SGHNT, CDR2 YENEEA. The CDR3 runs to 15 residues.

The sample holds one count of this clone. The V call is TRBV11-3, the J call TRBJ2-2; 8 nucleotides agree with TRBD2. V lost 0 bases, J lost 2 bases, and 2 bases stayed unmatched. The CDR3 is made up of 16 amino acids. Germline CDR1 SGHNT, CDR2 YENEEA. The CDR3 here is CASSLELAENTGELFF. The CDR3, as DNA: TGTGCCAGCAGCTTAGAACTAGCGGAAAACACCGGGGAGCTGTTTTTT.

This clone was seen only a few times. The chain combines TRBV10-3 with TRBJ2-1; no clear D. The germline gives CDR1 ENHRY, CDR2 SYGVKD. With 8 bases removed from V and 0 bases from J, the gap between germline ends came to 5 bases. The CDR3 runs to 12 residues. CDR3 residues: CAIQNSYNEQFF. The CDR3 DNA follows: TGTGCCATCCAAAACTCCTACAATGAGCAGTTCTTC.

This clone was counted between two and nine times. The chain's CDR3 is CASSWGLAQETQYF. The CDR3, as DNA: TGTGCCAGCAGCTGGGGACTAGCCCAAGAGACCCAGTACTTC. The gene calls are TRBV7-9 and TRBJ2-5; 9 nucleotides match TRBD2. The CDR3 length is 14 residues. Germline-derived CDR1 and CDR2 are SEHNR and FQNEAQ (reference sequence). The trim removed 4 bases at V and 1 base at J, leaving 1 base unmatched.

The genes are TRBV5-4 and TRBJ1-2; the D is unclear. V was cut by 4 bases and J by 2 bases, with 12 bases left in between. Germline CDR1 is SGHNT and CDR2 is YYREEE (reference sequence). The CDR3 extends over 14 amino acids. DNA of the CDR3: TGTGCCAGCAGCCCTGTGTCCACCAACTATGGCTACACCTTC. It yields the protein CASSPVSTNYGYTF. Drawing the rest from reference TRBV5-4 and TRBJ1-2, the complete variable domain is ETGVTQSPTHLIKTRGQQVTLRCSSQSGHNTVSWYQQALGQGPQFIFQYYREEENGRGNFPPRFSGLQFPNYSSELNVNALELDDSALYLCASSPVSTNYGYTFGSGTRLTVV.

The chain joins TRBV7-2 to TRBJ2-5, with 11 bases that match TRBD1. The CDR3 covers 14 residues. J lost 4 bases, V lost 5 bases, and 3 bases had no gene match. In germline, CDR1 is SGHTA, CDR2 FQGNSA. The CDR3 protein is CASSPGQGGETQYF. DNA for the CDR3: TGTGCCAGCAGCCCGGGACAGGGGGGAGAGACCCAGTACTTC.

The chain's CDR3 is CASSLGGSGNTIYF. CDR3 DNA: TGTGCCAGCAGCTTAGGGGGCTCTGGAAACACCATATATTTT. The chain recombines TRBV7-6 with TRBJ1-3, with D uncertain. Trimming left V 1 base short and J 0 bases short, with 4 bases between. Germline V lookup: CDR1 SGHVS, CDR2 FNYEAQ. This CDR3 has 14 amino acids.

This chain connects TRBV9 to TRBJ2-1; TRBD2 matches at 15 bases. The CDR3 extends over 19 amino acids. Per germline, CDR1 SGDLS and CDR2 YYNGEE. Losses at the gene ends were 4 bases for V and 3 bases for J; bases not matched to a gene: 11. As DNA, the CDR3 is TGTGCCAGCAGCAGTGGACTAGCGGGAGGGGGCCCATTCTACAATGAGCAGTTCTTC. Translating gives CASSSGLAGGGPFYNEQFF. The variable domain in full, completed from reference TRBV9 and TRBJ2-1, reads DSGVTQTPKHLITATGQRVTLRCSPRSGDLSVYWYQQSLDQGLQFLIQYYNGEERAKGNILERFSAQQFPDLHSELNLSSLELGDSALYFCASSSGLAGGGPFYNEQFFGPGTRLTVL.

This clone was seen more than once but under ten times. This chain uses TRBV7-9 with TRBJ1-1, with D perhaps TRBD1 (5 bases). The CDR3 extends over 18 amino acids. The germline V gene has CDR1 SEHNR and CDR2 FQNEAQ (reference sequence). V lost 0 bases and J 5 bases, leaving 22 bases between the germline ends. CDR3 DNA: TGTGCCAGCAGCTTAGCGCGGAGTATGGGGCTAAGGGGAACTGAAGCTTTCTTT. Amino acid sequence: CASSLARSMGLRGTEAFF.

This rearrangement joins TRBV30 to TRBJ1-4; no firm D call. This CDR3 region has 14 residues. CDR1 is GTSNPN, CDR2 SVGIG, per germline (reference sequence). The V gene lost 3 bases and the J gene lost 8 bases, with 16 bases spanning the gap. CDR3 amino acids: CAWRRWRGLEKLFF. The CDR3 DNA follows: TGTGCCTGGAGAAGGTGGCGGGGTTTGGAAAAACTGTTTTTT.

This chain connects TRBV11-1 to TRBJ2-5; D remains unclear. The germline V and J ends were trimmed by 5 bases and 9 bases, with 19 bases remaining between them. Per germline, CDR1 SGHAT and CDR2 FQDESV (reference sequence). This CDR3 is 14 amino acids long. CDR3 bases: TGTGCCAGCAGCCCTAACGGCAATAGATCGCCCCAGTACTTC. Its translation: CASSPNGNRSPQYF.

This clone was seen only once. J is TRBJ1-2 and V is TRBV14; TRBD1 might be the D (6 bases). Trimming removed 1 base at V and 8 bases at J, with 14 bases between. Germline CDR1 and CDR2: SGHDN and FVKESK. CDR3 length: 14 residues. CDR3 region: CASSQAGAAGGYTF. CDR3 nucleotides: TGTGCCAGCAGCCAAGCAGGGGCGGCAGGGGGCTACACCTTC.

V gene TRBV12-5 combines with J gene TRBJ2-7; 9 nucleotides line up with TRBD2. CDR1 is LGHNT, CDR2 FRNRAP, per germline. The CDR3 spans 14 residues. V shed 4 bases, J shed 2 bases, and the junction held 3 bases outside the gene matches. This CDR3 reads CASGSGLATYEQYF. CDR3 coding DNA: TGTGCTAGTGGTTCGGGACTAGCTACCTACGAGCAGTACTTC.

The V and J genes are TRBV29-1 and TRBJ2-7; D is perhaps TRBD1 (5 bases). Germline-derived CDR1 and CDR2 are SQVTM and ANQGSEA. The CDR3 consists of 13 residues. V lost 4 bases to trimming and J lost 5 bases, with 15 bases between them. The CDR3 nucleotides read TGCAGCGTTGTTCAGGGCGGTACTAACGAGCAGTACTTC. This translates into CSVVQGGTNEQYF.

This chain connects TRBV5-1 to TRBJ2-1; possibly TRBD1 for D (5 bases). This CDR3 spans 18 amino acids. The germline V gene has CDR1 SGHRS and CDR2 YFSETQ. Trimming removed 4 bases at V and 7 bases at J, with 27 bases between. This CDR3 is CASSTQFERPDNSNEQFF. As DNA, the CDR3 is TGCGCCAGCAGCACTCAATTCGAGCGCCCGGACAACTCGAATGAGCAGTTCTTC.

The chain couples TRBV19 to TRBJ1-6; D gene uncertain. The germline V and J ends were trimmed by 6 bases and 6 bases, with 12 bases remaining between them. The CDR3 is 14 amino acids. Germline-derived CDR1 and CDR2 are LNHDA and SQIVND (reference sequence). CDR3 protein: CASSSRTGNSPLHF. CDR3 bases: TGTGCCAGTAGCTCCCGGACGGGTAATTCACCCCTCCACTTT.

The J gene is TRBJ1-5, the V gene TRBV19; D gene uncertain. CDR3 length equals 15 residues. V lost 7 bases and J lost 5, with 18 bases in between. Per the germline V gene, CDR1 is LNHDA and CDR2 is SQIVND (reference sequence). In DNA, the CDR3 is TGTGCCAGTAACCGGACCCGACCTGGGGATCAGCCCCAGCATTTT. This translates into CASNRTRPGDQPQHF.

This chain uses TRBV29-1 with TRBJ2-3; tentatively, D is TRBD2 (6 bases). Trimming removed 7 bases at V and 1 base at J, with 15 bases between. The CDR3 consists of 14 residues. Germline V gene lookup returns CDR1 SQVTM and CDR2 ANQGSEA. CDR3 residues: CSGARERGTDTQYF. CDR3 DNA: TGCAGCGGGGCGAGGGAGCGGGGCACAGATACGCAGTATTTT.

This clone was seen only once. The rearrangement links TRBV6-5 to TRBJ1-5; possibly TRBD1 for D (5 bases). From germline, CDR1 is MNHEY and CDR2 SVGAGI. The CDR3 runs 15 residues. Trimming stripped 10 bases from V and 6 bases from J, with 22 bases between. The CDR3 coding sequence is TGTGCCACCAAGAGACGAGGGGAAGGGAGTCAGCCCCAGCATTTT. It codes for CATKRRGEGSQPQHF.